The 24 T cell receptor beta chains given below trace back to one sample, sequenced in a study of blood T cell repertoires in COVID-19. Produced via immunoSEQ multiplex PCR; TCRdb's table is partial and in-frame only. The table lists tens of thousands of clones, less than 85% of them singletons. The material sequenced was peripheral blood. Every receptor here comes from a woman between 50 and 59 years old with active or convalescent COVID-19.

The chain couples TRBV11-2 to TRBJ2-7; D may be TRBD2 (7 bases). The CDR3 is 15 residues long. The ends were cut back, 1 base at V and 2 bases at J, with 12 bases in the middle. Germline loops: CDR1 SGHAT, CDR2 FQNNGV. The CDR3 reads CASSLGGGPTYEQYF. The CDR3 DNA sequence: TGTGCCAGCAGCTTAGGGGGGGGGCCAACCTACGAGCAGTACTTC.

In its sample, this clone was seen once. The chain links TRBV6-5 to TRBJ1-1; D may be TRBD1 (5 bases). Germline V gene lookup returns CDR1 MNHEY and CDR2 SVGAGI. This CDR3 is built from 13 residues. V was clipped by 6 bases and J by 0 bases, with 8 bases between them. The CDR3 protein is CASRDSMNTEAFF. In DNA form, the CDR3 reads TGTGCCAGCAGAGACAGCATGAACACTGAAGCTTTCTTT.

This chain links TRBV7-8 with TRBJ2-5; D is unresolved. The length of the CDR3 is 13 residues. The germline CDR1 and CDR2 sequences are SGHVS and FQNEAQ. V lost 2 bases and J lost 1, with 5 bases in between. CDR3 amino acids: CASSLTVQETQYF. The DNA of the CDR3 is TGTGCCAGCAGCTTAACTGTCCAAGAGACCCAGTACTTC.

The J gene is TRBJ1-6, the V gene TRBV2; a weak D match, TRBD1 (6 bases). Germline V lookup: CDR1 SNHLY, CDR2 FYNNEI. Trimming pared 6 bases from V and 9 bases from J, leaving 21 bases between. The CDR3 has 16 residues. Written as DNA, the CDR3 is TGTGCCAGCAGACTACAGGAGCCGTTCAGGGGTTCACCCCTCCACTTT. Its protein product is CASRLQEPFRGSPLHF. Complete variable domain (other parts from reference TRBV2 and TRBJ1-6): EPEVTQTPSHQVTQMGQEVILRCVPISNHLYFYWYRQILGQKVEFLVSFYNNEISEKSEIFDDQFSVERPDGSNFTLKIRSTKLEDSAMYFCASRLQEPFRGSPLHFGNGTRLTVT.

The J gene is TRBJ2-5, the V gene TRBV28; tentatively, D is TRBD2 (6 bases). Germline CDR1 MDHEN, CDR2 SYDVKM. V was cut by 6 bases and J by 7 bases, with 15 bases left in between. The CDR3 runs 13 residues. The CDR3 loop is CASRPRGSGTQYF. CDR3 DNA: TGTGCCAGCAGACCCCGGGGGTCAGGGACCCAGTACTTC.

The rearrangement joins TRBV6-5 to TRBJ1-2; D might be TRBD1 (6 bases). Germline CDR1 and CDR2: MNHEY and SVGAGI. CDR3 size: 14 residues. V was cut by 6 bases and J by 4 bases, with 15 bases left in between. The DNA for the CDR3 is TGTGCCAGCAGCGCCAGGGGTATGGGCTATGGCTACACCTTC. Protein sequence: CASSARGMGYGYTF.

This chain joins TRBV18 and TRBJ1-5; unclear D gene. Germline CDR1 and CDR2: KGHSH and LQKENI. The V end was cut by 0 bases, the J end by 9 bases, with 6 bases between. The CDR3 sequence is 12 residues long. The CDR3 DNA follows: TGTGCCAGCTCACCACCCGAGGGGCCCCAGCATTTT. Translation gives CASSPPEGPQHF.

The chain is built from TRBV7-8 and TRBJ2-2, with unresolved D. Trimming cost V 5 bases and J 2 bases, with 9 bases left between them. From germline, CDR1 is SGHVS and CDR2 FQNEAQ. The CDR3 is 14 amino acids. The CDR3 here is CASSVLANTGELFF. The CDR3 DNA sequence: TGTGCCAGCAGCGTGCTGGCAAACACCGGGGAGCTGTTTTTT.

This chain connects TRBV9 to TRBJ2-2; TRBD2 aligns across 9 bases. From germline, CDR1 is SGDLS and CDR2 YYNGEE. With V trimmed by 0 bases and J by 7 bases, 4 bases remained unmatched. The CDR3 runs to 15 residues. Here the CDR3 reads CASSVDLAGNGELFF. DNA for the CDR3: TGTGCCAGCAGCGTAGACCTAGCGGGAAACGGGGAGCTGTTTTTT.

V is TRBV18 and J is TRBJ1-4; D remains ambiguous. Per germline, CDR1 KGHSH and CDR2 LQKENI. The CDR3 has 14 amino acids. The V end was cut by 5 bases, the J end by 8 bases, with 15 bases between. This CDR3 is CASSASEGREKLFF. The DNA for the CDR3 is TGTGCCAGCTCAGCCAGTGAGGGAAGGGAAAAACTGTTTTTT.

The chain couples TRBV29-1 to TRBJ1-1; 8 nucleotides agree with TRBD1. The V gene's germline CDR1 is SQVTM and CDR2 ANQGSEA. J was trimmed by 4 bases and V by 6 bases; bases with no gene match: 7. This CDR3 has 13 residues. CDR3 coding DNA: TGCAGCGTAGACAGGGGAAGGGGCACTGAAGCTTTCTTT. Protein: CSVDRGRGTEAFF.

The chain links TRBV2 to TRBJ2-1; 8 positions match TRBD1. Germline CDR1 SNHLY, CDR2 FYNNEI. Trimming at V came to 5 bases and at J to 0 bases, leaving 3 bases not matched to a gene. This CDR3 region has 15 residues. The DNA of the CDR3 is TGTGCCAGCAGTACAGGGGGTCTCTCCTACAATGAGCAGTTCTTC. It specifies CASSTGGLSYNEQFF. The full variable domain, its missing parts supplied by reference TRBV2 and TRBJ2-1, is EPEVTQTPSHQVTQMGQEVILRCVPISNHLYFYWYRQILGQKVEFLVSFYNNEISEKSEIFDDQFSVERPDGSNFTLKIRSTKLEDSAMYFCASSTGGLSYNEQFFGPGTRLTVL.

A note on this clone: Other nucleotide sequences from this sample produce the same CDR3. The rearrangement uses TRBV3-1 (or the pseudogene TRBV3-2) and TRBJ1-1, with D possibly being TRBD1 (6 bases). CDR3 length: 12 residues. CDR1 and CDR2 from the germline V gene are LGHDT and YNNKEL (reference sequence). Trimming left V 4 bases short and J 7 bases short, with 10 bases between. For the CDR3, the DNA is TGTGCCAGCAGCCCGCCGGACAGTGAAGCTTTCTTT. Encoded protein: CASSPPDSEAFF.

The chain joins TRBV28 to TRBJ1-5; D gene unclear. V was trimmed by 2 bases and J by 4 bases, leaving 9 bases between them. Germline CDR1 MDHEN, CDR2 SYDVKM. This CDR3 region has 14 residues. The CDR3 coding sequence is TGTGCCAGCAGTTTACCGGGTATTAATCAGCCCCAGCATTTT. It encodes CASSLPGINQPQHF.

The chain combines TRBV20-1 with TRBJ2-2; 10 nucleotides match TRBD2. Germline-derived CDR1 and CDR2 are DFQATT and SNEGSKA (reference sequence). Trimming at V came to 3 bases and at J to 0 bases, leaving 13 bases not matched to a gene. The CDR3 consists of 19 residues. This chain's CDR3 is CSASAPSGSFAANTGELFF. Here the CDR3 DNA reads TGCAGTGCTAGTGCGCCTAGCGGGAGTTTCGCGGCGAACACCGGGGAGCTGTTTTTT.

This clone was seen more than once but under ten times. V usage is TRBV4-1 and J usage is TRBJ2-6, with TRBD2 matching over 10 bases. The V segment lost 4 bases and the J segment 0 bases; nucleotides outside the gene matches: 3. The CDR3 is 17 residues long. Germline CDR1 reads MGHRA; CDR2 reads YSYEKL. The CDR3 spells CASSPPSGSSGANVLTF. Written as DNA, the CDR3 is TGCGCCAGCAGCCCACCTAGCGGGAGCTCTGGGGCCAACGTCCTGACTTTC.

This clone showed up just a few times. V gene TRBV11-2 combines with J gene TRBJ1-1; D is perhaps TRBD1 (6 bases). V shed 1 base and J shed 7 bases, with 22 bases lying between them. This CDR3 has 17 amino acids. The V gene's germline CDR1 is SGHAT and CDR2 FQNNGV. This CDR3 reads CASSLVRGWDTSVEAFF. DNA for the CDR3: TGTGCCAGCAGCTTAGTTCGGGGTTGGGACACATCCGTTGAAGCTTTCTTT.

V gene TRBV19 combines with J gene TRBJ2-2; D is possibly TRBD2 (6 bases). Germline CDR1 reads LNHDA; CDR2 reads SQIVND (reference sequence). Deletions cut 9 bases from V and 2 bases from J, with 13 bases between. The CDR3 loop spans 14 amino acids. Here the CDR3 DNA reads TGTGCCAGCGAGGGACTTACAAACACCGGGGAGCTGTTTTTT. Translation gives CASEGLTNTGELFF.

A note on this clone: The sample contains more than one DNA sequence encoding this CDR3. DNA for the CDR3: TGTGCCAGCAGTCGGACAGGGGGCAATCAGCCCCAGCATTTT. Protein sequence: CASSRTGGNQPQHF. The V gene is TRBV7-9, the J gene TRBJ1-5; 9 nucleotides agree with TRBD1. The germline gives CDR1 SEHNR, CDR2 FQNEAQ (reference sequence). The CDR3 sequence is 14 residues long. The junction had 2 bases not matched to a gene; V was cut back by 6 bases and J by 2 bases. Variable domain in full (rest from reference TRBV7-9 and TRBJ1-5): DTGVSQNPRHKITKRGQNVTFRCDPISEHNRLYWYRQTLGQGPEFLTYFQNEAQLEKSRLLSDRFSAERPKGSFSTLEIQRTEQGDSAMYLCASSRTGGNQPQHFGDGTRLSIL.

This chain connects TRBV7-6 to TRBJ2-3; 8 bases are a match to TRBD1. V trimming: 1 base; J trimming: 7 bases; junction bases outside the gene matches: 4. Germline V gene data show CDR1 as SGHVS and CDR2 as FNYEAQ. CDR3 length equals 14 residues. The CDR3 coding sequence is TGTGCCAGCAGCTTAGTCAGGGGGCGGAATACGCAGTATTTT. Residues: CASSLVRGRNTQYF.

The gene calls are TRBV2 and TRBJ2-3, with 14 bases matching TRBD2. CDR3 length: 16 residues. The germline V gene has CDR1 SNHLY and CDR2 FYNNEI. The junction had 4 bases not matched to a gene; V was cut back by 5 bases and J by 3 bases. This chain's CDR3 is CASSKGTSGSTDTQYF. The CDR3 DNA follows: TGTGCCAGCAGTAAAGGGACTAGCGGGAGTACAGATACGCAGTATTTT.

This chain uses TRBV2 with TRBJ2-2; D may be TRBD1 (5 bases). This CDR3 comprises 13 residues. Trimming took off 6 bases at V and 1 base at J, with 6 bases between the two ends. The germline gives CDR1 SNHLY, CDR2 FYNNEI. DNA of the CDR3: TGTGCCAGCAGCAGGGAGAACACCGGGGAGCTGTTTTTT. It is translated as CASSRENTGELFF.

V and J are TRBV23-1 and TRBJ1-1; D unresolved. TRBV23-1 falls under the ORF class, with uncertain function. The CDR3 contains 15 residues. V gave up 0 bases and J gave up 3 bases, with 11 bases separating them. Here the CDR3 reads CASSQSWSSDTEAFF. For the CDR3, the DNA is TGCGCCAGCAGTCAATCCTGGTCCAGCGACACTGAAGCTTTCTTT.

The chain recombines TRBV24-1 with TRBJ1-5; D might be TRBD1 (6 bases). CDR3 length: 11 residues. CDR1 and CDR2 from the germline V gene are KGHDR and SFDVKD. V lost 7 bases, J lost 9 bases, and 9 bases lay in between. The CDR3 is CATRGGAPQHF. The CDR3 bases are TGTGCCACCAGGGGGGGGGCGCCCCAGCATTTT.